A single sample is the source of the 21 T cell receptor beta chains below, sequenced in a study of response to subunit inactivated influenza vaccine. In TCRdb, the RT-PCR reads were re-called with MiXCR into one record per CDR3 protein. This sample has over 650,000 distinct CDR3 sequences, with roughly 20% found just once. The sequenced sample was PBMCs from blood, obtained roughly 5 days after vaccination. These receptors came from a man aged 50 or older who received an inactivated influenza vaccine.

This clonotype was observed a few times. A read error may account for a junction end that differs from germline. The chain links TRBV5-1 to TRBJ2-3; TRBD2 matches 10 bases. Germline V gene sequence: CDR1 SGHRS, CDR2 YFSETQ. The CDR3 is made up of 15 amino acids. The CDR3 DNA reads as TGCGCCAGCAGCACCCTAGCGGGAGCTGCAGATACGCTGTATTTT. Protein sequence: CASSTLAGAADTLYF.

This clonotype was counted ten times or more. V usage is TRBV20-1 and J usage is TRBJ2-7; 12 positions match TRBD2. CDR3 length: 14 residues. V lost 6 bases and J lost 6; bases outside the gene matches: 9. Germline loops: CDR1 DFQATT, CDR2 SNEGSKA (reference sequence). This CDR3 is CSAASGRAGGEQYF. The DNA for the CDR3 is TGCAGTGCGGCTAGCGGGAGGGCGGGAGGCGAGCAGTACTTC.

This clonotype was detected only a few times. In nucleotides, the CDR3 is TGTGCCAGCAGCGTAGGAGAGGGGACTAGCGGGAGCGAGCAGTACTTC. It codes for CASSVGEGTSGSEQYF. The V gene is TRBV9, the J gene TRBJ2-7; 14 nucleotides line up with TRBD2. In germline, CDR1 is SGDLS, CDR2 YYNGEE. This CDR3 has 16 amino acids. V lost 0 bases to trimming and J lost 6 bases; unmatched junction nucleotides: 5.

This clonotype has at least ten counts. The J gene is TRBJ1-6, the V gene TRBV10-2; the D gene is possibly TRBD1 (5 bases). V dropped 7 bases and J dropped 7 bases, with 14 bases sitting between them. The CDR3 sequence is 14 residues long. Per germline, CDR1 WSHSY and CDR2 SAAADI. The chain's CDR3 is CASTQPGSNSPLHF. The CDR3 DNA is TGCGCCAGCACCCAGCCAGGGTCCAATTCACCCCTCCACTTT.

This clonotype was detected a few times. V and J are TRBV11-2 and TRBJ2-6; no clear D gene. The ends were cut back, 5 bases at V and 0 bases at J, with 14 bases in the middle. The CDR3 runs 17 residues. CDR1 is SGHAT, CDR2 FQNNGV, per germline. The CDR3 DNA reads TGTGCCAGCAGCCTCTCTACGGGTTACTCTGGGGCCAACGTCCTGACTTTC. This gives the protein CASSLSTGYSGANVLTF. Together with reference TRBV11-2 and TRBJ2-6, the CDR3 gives the full variable domain: EAGVAQSPRYKIIEKRQSVAFWCNPISGHATLYWYQQILGQGPKLLIQFQNNGVVDDSQLPKDRFSAERLKGVDSTLKIQPAKLEDSAVYLCASSLSTGYSGANVLTFGAGSRLTVL.

The chain uses TRBV12-3 or TRBV12-4 and TRBJ1-6; 9 bases are a match to TRBD1. J lost 10 bases, V lost 6 bases, and 10 bases had no gene match. The CDR3 runs to 15 residues. CDR3 sequence reads: CASSRQQGAGSPLHF. CDR3 sequence (DNA): TGTGCCAGCAGCCGTCAACAGGGGGCCGGGTCACCCCTCCACTTT.

The CDR3 reads CASSYRDTYTGELFF. The CDR3 DNA reads TGTGCCAGCAGTTATCGAGACACCTACACCGGGGAGCTGTTTTTT. V and J are TRBV6-2 or TRBV6-3 and TRBJ2-2; D remains ambiguous. CDR1 and CDR2 from the germline V gene are MNHEY and SVGEGT. Trimming took off 3 bases at V and 3 bases at J, with 11 bases between the two ends. There are 15 residues in the CDR3.

This clonotype was observed a handful of times. V and J are TRBV12-3 or TRBV12-4 and TRBJ1-1; perhaps TRBD1 as D (5 bases). There are 15 residues in the CDR3. V dropped 5 bases and J dropped 3 bases, with 16 bases sitting between them. CDR3 DNA: TGTGCCAGCAGTCCCCCCGGGGCACTTTACACTGAAGCTTTCTTT. It codes for CASSPPGALYTEAFF.

This clonotype turned up a few times. V usage is TRBV5-1 and J usage is TRBJ2-1, with 9 bases matching TRBD2. The germline gives CDR1 SGHRS, CDR2 YFSETQ. V gave up 0 bases and J gave up 1 base; unmatched junction bases: 8. The CDR3 has 18 residues. Here the CDR3 reads CASSLVAGGYSSYNEQFF. The CDR3 bases are TGCGCCAGCAGCTTGGTGGCGGGAGGGTACTCGTCCTACAATGAGCAGTTCTTC.

This clonotype occurred many times. The rearrangement links TRBV24-1 to TRBJ2-7, with 7 bases that match TRBD1. The germline CDR1 and CDR2 sequences are KGHDR and SFDVKD. The CDR3 is 13 residues long. Trimming cost V 6 bases and J 3 bases; bases outside gene matches: 4. In nucleotides, the CDR3 is TGTGCCACCAGTTTGGCAGGGGGCTACGAGCAGTACTTC. As protein: CATSLAGGYEQYF.

J is TRBJ1-6 and V is TRBV6-2 or TRBV6-3; D is ambiguous. V was pared by 6 bases and J by 0 bases, with 9 bases between. CDR3 length: 15 amino acids. Germline assignment: CDR1 MNHEY and CDR2 SVGEGT. In DNA form, the CDR3 reads TGTGCCAGCAGCCGTTGGGACTCCTATAATTCACCCCTCCACTTT. This encodes CASSRWDSYNSPLHF.

This clonotype has at least ten counts. The chain joins TRBV6-2 or TRBV6-3 to TRBJ2-3; 10 bases are a match to TRBD2. From germline, CDR1 is MNHEY and CDR2 SVGEGT. V shed 0 bases, J shed 1 base, and the junction held 1 base outside the gene matches. This CDR3 is built from 16 residues. Here the CDR3 reads CASSYSLAGGTDTQYF. In DNA, the CDR3 is TGTGCCAGCAGTTACTCCCTAGCGGGGGGCACAGATACGCAGTATTTT.

The chain carries TRBV7-9 and TRBJ1-3; D gene uncertain. Germline CDR1 SEHNR, CDR2 FQNEAQ (reference sequence). The V gene lost 1 base and the J gene lost 4 bases, with 8 bases spanning the gap. The CDR3 runs to 14 residues. The CDR3: CASSLGRVGNTIYF. CDR3 coding DNA: TGTGCCAGCAGCTTAGGTCGAGTGGGAAACACCATATATTTT.

This clonotype was observed many times. This chain links TRBV12-3 or TRBV12-4 with TRBJ2-2; D remains unclear. CDR3 length: 12 amino acids. V was cut by 5 bases and J by 5 bases, with 6 bases left in between. CDR3 DNA sequence: TGTGCCAGCAGTAGTAGTACCGGGGAGCTGTTTTTT. This sequence encodes CASSSSTGELFF.

This rearrangement joins TRBV12-3 or TRBV12-4 to TRBJ1-1; 7 nucleotides align to TRBD1. J was trimmed by 3 bases and V by 6 bases; bases with no gene match: 4. This CDR3 has 13 amino acids. CDR3 bases: TGTGCCAGCAGATATACAGGGGACACTGAAGCTTTCTTT. It codes for CASRYTGDTEAFF.

The genes are TRBV27 and TRBJ2-5; TRBD1 or TRBD2 may be the D gene (5 bases each). V lost 4 bases and J 7 bases, leaving 19 bases between the germline ends. This CDR3 comprises 15 residues. Germline loops: CDR1 MNHEY, CDR2 SMNVEV (reference sequence). CDR3 residues: CASSYGVGQIWTQYF. The DNA for the CDR3 is TGTGCCAGCAGTTACGGGGTGGGGCAAATATGGACCCAGTACTTC.

This clonotype was counted only a few times. This chain connects TRBV12-5 to TRBJ1-1; 10 positions agree with TRBD1. Looked up from germline, CDR1 is LGHNT and CDR2 is FRNRAP. With 5 bases clipped from V and 5 bases from J, the junction kept 2 bases outside the gene matches. The CDR3 length is 13 residues. The CDR3 is CASGPGQGTEAFF. The CDR3 nucleotides read TGTGCTAGTGGTCCGGGACAGGGGACTGAAGCTTTCTTT.

J is TRBJ2-4 and V is TRBV4-3; 9 nucleotides line up with TRBD2. V lost 1 base, J lost 0 bases, and 7 bases stayed unmatched. CDR1 is LGHNA, CDR2 YSLEER, per germline. The CDR3 has 18 residues. The CDR3 DNA reads as TGCGCCAGCAGCCAAGGGACGCCTAGCGGGGAAGCCAAAAACATTCAGTACTTC. Translation: CASSQGTPSGEAKNIQYF.

The table lists this clonotype with a few counts. This chain joins TRBV28 and TRBJ1-6, with TRBD1 matching over 7 bases. The V gene end was trimmed by 2 bases and the J gene end by 5 bases; junction bases not matched to a gene: 0. Germline V lookup: CDR1 MDHEN, CDR2 SYDVKM. The CDR3 sequence is 14 residues long. The CDR3 spells CASSLGTDNSPLHF. The CDR3 region has the DNA TGTGCCAGCAGTTTAGGGACAGATAATTCACCCCTCCACTTT.

This clonotype was detected ten times or more. This chain uses TRBV6-1 with TRBJ1-5, with D possibly matching TRBD1 (5 bases). This CDR3 has 15 residues. V shed 3 bases and J shed 7 bases, with 16 bases lying between them. The germline CDR1 and CDR2 sequences are MNHNS and SASEGT. For the CDR3, the DNA is TGTGCCAGCAGTGATGATGGCTCCTGGGGGCAGCCCCAGCATTTT. It is translated as CASSDDGSWGQPQHF.

This clonotype was counted only a few times. The CDR3 DNA reads as TGTGCCAGCAGTTACCCGACTGGAGGAGGGTCCTACAATGAGCAGTTCTTC. As protein: CASSYPTGGGSYNEQFF. The chain links TRBV6-2 or TRBV6-3 to TRBJ2-1, with TRBD2 as a possible D gene (6 bases). V was cut by 2 bases and J by 1 base, with 15 bases left in between. CDR1 MNHEY and CDR2 SVGEGT come from the germline V gene. This CDR3 has 17 residues.